A single sample gave rise to the 2 T cell receptor beta chains below, sequenced in a study of cytomegalovirus exposure and HLA in healthy donors. The protocol was immunoSEQ multiplex PCR, while the TCRdb copy is restricted to in-frame clones and leaves out a portion. The data show 100,000 to 150,000 clones, with more than 70% seen just once and approximately 4.9% held by the top ten. The sequenced sample consisted of PBMCs. These receptors came from a man between 18 and 29 years old in good health and CMV-seronegative.

The chain couples TRBV29-1 to TRBJ1-1; D gene uncertain. With 3 bases removed from V and 10 bases from J, the gap between germline ends came to 15 bases. The CDR3 spans 12 residues. The germline V gene has CDR1 SQVTM and CDR2 ANQGSEA. The CDR3 region is CSVELREAVAFF. CDR3 nucleotide sequence: TGCAGCGTTGAGTTGAGGGAGGCGGTAGCTTTCTTT.

The V gene is TRBV5-4, the J gene TRBJ2-3, with TRBD1 matching 7 bases. The CDR3 extends over 16 amino acids. Germline trimming cut 0 bases from V and 1 base from J; bases unmatched to any gene: 5. Germline lookup yields CDR1 SGHNT and CDR2 YYREEE (reference sequence). The CDR3 reads CASSLEGAPGTDTQYF. CDR3 nucleotides: TGTGCCAGCAGCTTGGAGGGGGCCCCGGGCACAGATACGCAGTATTTT.